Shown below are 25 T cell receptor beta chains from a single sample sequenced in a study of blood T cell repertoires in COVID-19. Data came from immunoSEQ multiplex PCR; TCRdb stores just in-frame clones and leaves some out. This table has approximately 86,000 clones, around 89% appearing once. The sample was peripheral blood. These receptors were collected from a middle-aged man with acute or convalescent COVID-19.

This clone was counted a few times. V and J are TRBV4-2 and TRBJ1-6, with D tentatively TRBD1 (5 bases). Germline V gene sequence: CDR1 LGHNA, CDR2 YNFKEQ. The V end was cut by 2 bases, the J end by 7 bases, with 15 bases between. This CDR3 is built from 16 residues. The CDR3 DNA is TGTGCCAGCAGCCAAAATGCGGGGGGGTGGAATTCACCCCTCCACTTT. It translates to CASSQNAGGWNSPLHF.

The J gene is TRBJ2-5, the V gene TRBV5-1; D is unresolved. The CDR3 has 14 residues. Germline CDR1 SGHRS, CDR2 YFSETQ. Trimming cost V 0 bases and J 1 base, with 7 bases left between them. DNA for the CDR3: TGCGCCAGCAGCTTGGAACAGCCCCAAGAGACCCAGTACTTC. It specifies CASSLEQPQETQYF. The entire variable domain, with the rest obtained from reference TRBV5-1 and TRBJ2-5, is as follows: KAGVTQTPRYLIKTRGQQVTLSCSPISGHRSVSWYQQTPGQGLQFLFEYFSETQRNKGNFPGRFSGRQFSNSRSEMNVSTLELGDSALYLCASSLEQPQETQYFGPGTRLLVL.

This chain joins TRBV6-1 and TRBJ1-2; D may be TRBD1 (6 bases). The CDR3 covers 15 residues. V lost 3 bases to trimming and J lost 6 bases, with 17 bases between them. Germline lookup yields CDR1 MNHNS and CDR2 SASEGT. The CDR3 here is CASSDAGTGFNGYTF. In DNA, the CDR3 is TGTGCCAGCAGTGACGCCGGTACAGGGTTCAATGGCTACACCTTC.

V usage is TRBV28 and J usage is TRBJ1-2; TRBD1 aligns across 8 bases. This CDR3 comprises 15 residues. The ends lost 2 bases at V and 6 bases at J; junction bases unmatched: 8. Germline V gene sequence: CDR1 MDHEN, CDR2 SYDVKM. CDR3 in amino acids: CASSLAQGAFDGYTF. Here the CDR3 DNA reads TGTGCCAGCAGTTTAGCTCAGGGGGCCTTTGATGGCTACACCTTC.

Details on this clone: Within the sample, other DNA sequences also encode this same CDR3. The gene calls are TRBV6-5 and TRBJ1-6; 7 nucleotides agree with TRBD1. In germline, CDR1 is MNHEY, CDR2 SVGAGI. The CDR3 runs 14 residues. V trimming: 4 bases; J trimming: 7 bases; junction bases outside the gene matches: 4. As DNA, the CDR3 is TGTGCCAGCAGTTCCGGGACAGACAATTCACCCCTCCACTTT. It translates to CASSSGTDNSPLHF.

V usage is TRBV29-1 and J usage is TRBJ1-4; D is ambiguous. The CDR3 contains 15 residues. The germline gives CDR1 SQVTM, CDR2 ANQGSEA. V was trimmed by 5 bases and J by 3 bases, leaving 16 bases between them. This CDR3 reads CSVKSNLESNEKLFF. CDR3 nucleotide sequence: TGCAGCGTTAAAAGTAATCTTGAGTCTAATGAAAAACTGTTTTTT.

The CDR3 region is CASSPRFTSHAFF. CDR3 in DNA: TGTGCCAGCAGTCCCCGATTTACTTCTCATGCTTTCTTT. The chain uses TRBV6-5 and TRBJ1-1; D unresolved. The CDR3 covers 13 residues. Per germline, CDR1 MNHEY and CDR2 SVGAGI. Trimming took off 5 bases at V and 11 bases at J, with 18 bases between the two ends.

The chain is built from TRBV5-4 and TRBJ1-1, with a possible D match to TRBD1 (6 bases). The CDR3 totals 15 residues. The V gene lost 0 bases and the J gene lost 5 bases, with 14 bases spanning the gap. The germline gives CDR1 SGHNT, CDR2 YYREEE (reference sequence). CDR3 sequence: CASSLDPGRGTEAFF. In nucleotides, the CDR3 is TGTGCCAGCAGCTTGGATCCCGGCAGGGGAACTGAAGCTTTCTTT. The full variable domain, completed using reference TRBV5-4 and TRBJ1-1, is ETGVTQSPTHLIKTRGQQVTLRCSSQSGHNTVSWYQQALGQGPQFIFQYYREEENGRGNFPPRFSGLQFPNYSSELNVNALELDDSALYLCASSLDPGRGTEAFFGQGTRLTVV.

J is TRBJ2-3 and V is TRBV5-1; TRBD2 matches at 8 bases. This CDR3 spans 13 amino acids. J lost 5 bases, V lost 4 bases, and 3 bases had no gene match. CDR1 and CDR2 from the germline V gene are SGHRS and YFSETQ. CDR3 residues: CASSRGGIDTQYF. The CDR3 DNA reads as TGCGCCAGCAGCCGGGGGGGCATAGATACGCAGTATTTT.

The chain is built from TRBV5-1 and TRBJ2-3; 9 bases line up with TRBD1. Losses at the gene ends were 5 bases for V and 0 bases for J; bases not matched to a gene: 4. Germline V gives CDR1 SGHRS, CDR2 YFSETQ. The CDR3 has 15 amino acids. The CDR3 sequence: CASRKGQGSTDTQYF. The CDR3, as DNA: TGCGCCAGCAGAAAAGGACAGGGGAGCACAGATACGCAGTATTTT.

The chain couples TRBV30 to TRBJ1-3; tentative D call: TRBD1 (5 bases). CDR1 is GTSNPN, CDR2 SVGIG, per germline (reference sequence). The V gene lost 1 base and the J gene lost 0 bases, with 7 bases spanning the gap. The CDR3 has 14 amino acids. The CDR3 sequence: CAWSDRPSGNTIYF. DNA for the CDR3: TGTGCCTGGAGTGACAGGCCCTCTGGAAACACCATATATTTT.

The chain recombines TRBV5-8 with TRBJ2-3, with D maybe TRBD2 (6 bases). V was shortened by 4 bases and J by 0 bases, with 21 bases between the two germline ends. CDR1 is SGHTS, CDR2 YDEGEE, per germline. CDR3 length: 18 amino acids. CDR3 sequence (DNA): TGTGCCAGCAGCAAAAATAGCGGAAGCTCTGCTAGCACAGATACGCAGTATTTT. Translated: CASSKNSGSSASTDTQYF.

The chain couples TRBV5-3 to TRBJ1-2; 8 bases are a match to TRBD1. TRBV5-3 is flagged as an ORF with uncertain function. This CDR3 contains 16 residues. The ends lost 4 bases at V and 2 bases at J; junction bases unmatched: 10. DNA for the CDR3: TGTGCCAGAAGCCCGGACAGGGTAGACAGCAACTATGGCTACACCTTC. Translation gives CARSPDRVDSNYGYTF.

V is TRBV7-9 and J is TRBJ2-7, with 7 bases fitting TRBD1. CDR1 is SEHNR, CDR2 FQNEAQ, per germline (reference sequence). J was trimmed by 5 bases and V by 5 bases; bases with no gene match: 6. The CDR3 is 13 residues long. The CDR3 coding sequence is TGTGCCAGCAGCCTTCTAAGGGGGCACGAGCAGTACGTC. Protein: CASSLLRGHEQYV.

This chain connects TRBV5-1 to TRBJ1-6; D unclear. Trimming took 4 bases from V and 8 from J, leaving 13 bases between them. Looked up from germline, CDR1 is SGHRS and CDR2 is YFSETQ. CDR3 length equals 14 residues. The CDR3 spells CASSNAGFDSPLHF. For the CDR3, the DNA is TGCGCCAGCAGCAACGCGGGGTTCGATTCACCCCTCCACTTT.

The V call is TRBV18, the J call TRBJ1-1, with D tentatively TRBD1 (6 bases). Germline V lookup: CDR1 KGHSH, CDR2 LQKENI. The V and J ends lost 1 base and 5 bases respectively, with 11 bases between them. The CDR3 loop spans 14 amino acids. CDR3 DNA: TGTGCCAGCTCACCACAGGACAGAGGGACTGAAGCTTTCTTT. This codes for CASSPQDRGTEAFF.

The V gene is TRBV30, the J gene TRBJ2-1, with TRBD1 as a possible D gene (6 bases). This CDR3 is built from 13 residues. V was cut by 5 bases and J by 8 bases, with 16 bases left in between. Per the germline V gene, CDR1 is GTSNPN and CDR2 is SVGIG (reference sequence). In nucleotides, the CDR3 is TGTGCCTGGTGGAACAGGGTGGGGCATGAGCAGTTCTTC. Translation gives CAWWNRVGHEQFF.

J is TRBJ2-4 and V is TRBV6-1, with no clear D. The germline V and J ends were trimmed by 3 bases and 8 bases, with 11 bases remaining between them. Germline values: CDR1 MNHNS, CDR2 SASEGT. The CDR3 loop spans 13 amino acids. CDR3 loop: CASSEPGSDIQYF. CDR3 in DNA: TGTGCCAGCAGTGAGCCCGGGTCCGACATTCAGTACTTC.

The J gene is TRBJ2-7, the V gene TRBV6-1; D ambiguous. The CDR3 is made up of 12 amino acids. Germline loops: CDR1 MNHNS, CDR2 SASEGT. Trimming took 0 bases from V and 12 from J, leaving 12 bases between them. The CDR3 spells CASSEAETRRYF. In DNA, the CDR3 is TGTGCCAGCAGTGAAGCGGAGACCCGACGGTACTTC.

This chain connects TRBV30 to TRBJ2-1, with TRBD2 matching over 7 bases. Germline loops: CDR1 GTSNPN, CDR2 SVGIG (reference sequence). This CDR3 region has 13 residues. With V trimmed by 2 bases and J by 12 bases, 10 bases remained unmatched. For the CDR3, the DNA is TGTGCCTGGAGTATAAGCGGGGATTCGGGGCAGTTCTTC. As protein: CAWSISGDSGQFF.

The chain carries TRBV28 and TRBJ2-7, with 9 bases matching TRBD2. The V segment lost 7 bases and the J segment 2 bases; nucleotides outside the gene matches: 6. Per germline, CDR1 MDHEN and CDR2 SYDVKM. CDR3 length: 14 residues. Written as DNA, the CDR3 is TGTGCCAGCATCGGGCGGGGGGGGCCCTACGAGCAGTACGTC. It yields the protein CASIGRGGPYEQYV.

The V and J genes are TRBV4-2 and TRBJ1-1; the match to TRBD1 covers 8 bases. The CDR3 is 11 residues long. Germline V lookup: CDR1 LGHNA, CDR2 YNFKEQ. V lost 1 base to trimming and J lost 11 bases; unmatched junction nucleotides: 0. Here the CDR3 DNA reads TGTGCCAGCAGCCAAGGACAGGGGGCTTTCTTT. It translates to CASSQGQGAFF.

The DNA for the CDR3 is TGTGCCAGCACGGAGGCGTCAGAGACCCAGTACTTC. Encoded protein: CASTEASETQYF. The chain employs TRBV5-8 and TRBJ2-5; D is perhaps TRBD2 (5 bases). V lost 6 bases, J lost 4 bases, and 10 bases lay in between. CDR1 and CDR2 (germline): SGHTS, YDEGEE. The CDR3 spans 12 residues.

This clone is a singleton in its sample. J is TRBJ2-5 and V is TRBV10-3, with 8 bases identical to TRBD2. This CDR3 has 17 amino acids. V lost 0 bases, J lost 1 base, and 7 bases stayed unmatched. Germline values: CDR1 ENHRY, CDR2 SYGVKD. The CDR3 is CAISESMVAGSQETQYF. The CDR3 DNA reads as TGTGCCATCAGTGAGTCGATGGTAGCGGGGAGCCAAGAGACCCAGTACTTC.

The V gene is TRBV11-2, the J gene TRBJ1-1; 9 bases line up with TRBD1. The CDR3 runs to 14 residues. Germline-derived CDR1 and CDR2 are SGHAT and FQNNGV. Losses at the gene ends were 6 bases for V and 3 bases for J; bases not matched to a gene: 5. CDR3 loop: CASRRTGVDTEAFF. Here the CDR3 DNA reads TGTGCCAGCAGGCGGACAGGGGTGGACACTGAAGCTTTCTTT.